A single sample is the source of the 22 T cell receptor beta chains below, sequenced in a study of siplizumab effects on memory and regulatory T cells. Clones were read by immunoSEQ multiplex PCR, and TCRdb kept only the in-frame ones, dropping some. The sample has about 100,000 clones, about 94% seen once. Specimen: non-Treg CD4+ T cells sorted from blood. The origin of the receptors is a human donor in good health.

CDR3 nucleotides: TGTGCCAGCAGCCCACAGGACAGGGTCGGACATGGCTACACCTTC. As protein: CASSPQDRVGHGYTF. This sequence joins TRBV5-4 and TRBJ1-2; TRBD1 aligns across 8 bases. Germline V CDR1 and CDR2: SGHNT, YYREEE (reference sequence). V was clipped by 4 bases and J by 6 bases; unmatched bases: 11. This CDR3 spans 15 amino acids.

This chain's CDR3 is CASSLMQGARGQPQHF. The DNA of the CDR3 is TGTGCCAGCAGTTTGATGCAGGGGGCGCGGGGTCAGCCCCAGCATTTT. The chain uses TRBV7-2 and TRBJ1-5; 8 bases align to TRBD1. Trimming took 6 bases from V and 6 from J; bases not matched to a gene: 13. Germline assignment: CDR1 SGHTA and CDR2 FQGNSA. The CDR3 extends over 16 amino acids.

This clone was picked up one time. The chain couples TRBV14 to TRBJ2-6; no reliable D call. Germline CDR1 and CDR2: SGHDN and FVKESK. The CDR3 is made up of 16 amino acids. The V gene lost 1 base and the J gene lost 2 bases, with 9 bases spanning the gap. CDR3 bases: TGTGCCAGCAGCCAAGGACATGGGGCTGGGGCCAACGTCCTGACTTTC. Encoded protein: CASSQGHGAGANVLTF.

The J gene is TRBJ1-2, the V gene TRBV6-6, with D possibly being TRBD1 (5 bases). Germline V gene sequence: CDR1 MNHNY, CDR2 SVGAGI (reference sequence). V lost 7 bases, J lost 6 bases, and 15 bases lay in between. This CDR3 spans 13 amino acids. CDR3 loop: CASMLPGGNGYTF. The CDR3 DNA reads TGTGCCAGCATGCTCCCCGGGGGAAATGGCTACACCTTC.

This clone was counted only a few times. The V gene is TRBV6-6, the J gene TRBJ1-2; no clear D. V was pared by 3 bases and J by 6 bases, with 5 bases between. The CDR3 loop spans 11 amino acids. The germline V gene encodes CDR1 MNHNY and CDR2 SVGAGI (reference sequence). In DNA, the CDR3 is TGTGCCAGCAGTTATGCAAATGGCTACACCTTC. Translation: CASSYANGYTF.

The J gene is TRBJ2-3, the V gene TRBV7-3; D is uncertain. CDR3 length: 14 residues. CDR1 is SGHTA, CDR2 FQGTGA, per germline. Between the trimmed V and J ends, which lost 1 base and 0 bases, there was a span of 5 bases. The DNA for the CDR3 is TGTGCCAGCAGCTTAATGGCGAGCACAGATACGCAGTATTTT. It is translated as CASSLMASTDTQYF.

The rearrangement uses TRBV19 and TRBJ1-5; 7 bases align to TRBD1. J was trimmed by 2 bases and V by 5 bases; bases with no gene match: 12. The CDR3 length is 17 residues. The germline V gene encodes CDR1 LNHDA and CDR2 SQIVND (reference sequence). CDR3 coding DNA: TGTGCCAGTAGTCGGTATGCAGGGGGTCGGGGCAATCAGCCCCAGCATTTT. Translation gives CASSRYAGGRGNQPQHF.

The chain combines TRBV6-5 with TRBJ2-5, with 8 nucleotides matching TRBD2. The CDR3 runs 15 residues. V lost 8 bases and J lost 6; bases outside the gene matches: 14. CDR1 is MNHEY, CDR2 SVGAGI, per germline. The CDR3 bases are TGTGCCAGCTGCCGTGCGGGAGGTGGGGCGAAGACCCAGTACTTC. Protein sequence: CASCRAGGGAKTQYF.

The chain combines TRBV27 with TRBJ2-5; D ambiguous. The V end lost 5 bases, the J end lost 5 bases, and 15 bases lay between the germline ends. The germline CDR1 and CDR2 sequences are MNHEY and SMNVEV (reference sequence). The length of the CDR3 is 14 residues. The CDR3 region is CASSNRHPPETQYF. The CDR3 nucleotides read TGTGCCAGCAGTAATAGACACCCCCCGGAGACCCAGTACTTC.

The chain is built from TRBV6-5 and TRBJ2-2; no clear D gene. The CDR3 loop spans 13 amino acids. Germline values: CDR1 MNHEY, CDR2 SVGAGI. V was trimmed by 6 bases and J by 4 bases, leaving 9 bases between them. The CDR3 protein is CASRKTSTGELFF. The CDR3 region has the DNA TGTGCCAGCAGAAAGACCAGCACCGGGGAGCTGTTTTTT.

The CDR3 spells CASSELLVLDTQYF. CDR3 DNA sequence: TGCGCCAGCAGTGAGCTGCTAGTTTTAGATACGCAGTATTTT. This rearrangement joins TRBV10-1 to TRBJ2-3; no definite D call. V lost 2 bases, J lost 5 bases, and 11 bases lay in between. This CDR3 comprises 14 residues. Germline V CDR1 and CDR2: WNHNN, SYGVQD (reference sequence).

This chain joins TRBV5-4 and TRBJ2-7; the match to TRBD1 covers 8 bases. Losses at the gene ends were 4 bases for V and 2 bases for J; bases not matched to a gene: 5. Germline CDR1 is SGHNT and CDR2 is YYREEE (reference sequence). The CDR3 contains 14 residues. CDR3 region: CASSIQGVPYEQYF. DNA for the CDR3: TGTGCCAGCAGCATACAGGGGGTCCCCTACGAGCAGTACTTC.

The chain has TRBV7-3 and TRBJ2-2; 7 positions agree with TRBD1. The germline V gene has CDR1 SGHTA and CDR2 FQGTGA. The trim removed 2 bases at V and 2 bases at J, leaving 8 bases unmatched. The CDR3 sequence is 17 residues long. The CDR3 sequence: CASSLRLTGINTGELFF. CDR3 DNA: TGTGCCAGCAGCTTACGTCTGACAGGGATTAACACCGGGGAGCTGTTTTTT.

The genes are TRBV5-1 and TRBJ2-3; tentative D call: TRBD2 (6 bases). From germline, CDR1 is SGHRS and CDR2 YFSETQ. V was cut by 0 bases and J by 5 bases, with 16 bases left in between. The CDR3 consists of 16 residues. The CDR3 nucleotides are TGCGCCAGCAGCTTGGTGGGGGAAGGGAGGCAAGATACGCAGTATTTT. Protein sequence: CASSLVGEGRQDTQYF.

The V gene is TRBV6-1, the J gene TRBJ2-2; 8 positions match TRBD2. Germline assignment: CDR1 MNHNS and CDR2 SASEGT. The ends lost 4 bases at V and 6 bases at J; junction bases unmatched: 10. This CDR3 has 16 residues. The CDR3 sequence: CASSAGGNGRAGELFF. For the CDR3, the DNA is TGTGCCAGCAGTGCGGGGGGGAACGGGAGGGCCGGGGAGCTGTTTTTT.

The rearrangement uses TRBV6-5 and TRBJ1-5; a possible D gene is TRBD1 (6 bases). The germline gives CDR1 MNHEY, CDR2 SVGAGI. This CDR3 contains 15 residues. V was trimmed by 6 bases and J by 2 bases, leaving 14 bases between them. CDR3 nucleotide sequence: TGTGCCAGCAGCACCGGTAGGGGGGGCAATCAGCCCCAGCATTTT. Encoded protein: CASSTGRGGNQPQHF.

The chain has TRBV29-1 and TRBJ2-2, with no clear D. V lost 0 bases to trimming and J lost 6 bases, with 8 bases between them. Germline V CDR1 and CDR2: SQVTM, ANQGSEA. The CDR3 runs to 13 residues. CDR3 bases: TGCAGCGTTGAAGATTTTTTTGCCGGGGAGCTGTTTTTT. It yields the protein CSVEDFFAGELFF.

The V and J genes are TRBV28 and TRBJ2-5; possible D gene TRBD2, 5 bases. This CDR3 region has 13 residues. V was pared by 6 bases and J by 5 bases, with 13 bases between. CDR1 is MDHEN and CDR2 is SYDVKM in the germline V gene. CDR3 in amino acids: CASRRPGVETQYF. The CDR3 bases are TGTGCCAGCAGGCGCCCCGGGGTGGAGACCCAGTACTTC.

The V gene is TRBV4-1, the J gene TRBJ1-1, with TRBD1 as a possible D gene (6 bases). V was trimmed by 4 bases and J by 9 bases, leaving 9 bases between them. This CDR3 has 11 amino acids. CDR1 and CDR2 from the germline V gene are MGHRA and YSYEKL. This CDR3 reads CASSRDRQAFF. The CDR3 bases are TGCGCCAGCAGCCGAGACAGGCAAGCTTTCTTT.

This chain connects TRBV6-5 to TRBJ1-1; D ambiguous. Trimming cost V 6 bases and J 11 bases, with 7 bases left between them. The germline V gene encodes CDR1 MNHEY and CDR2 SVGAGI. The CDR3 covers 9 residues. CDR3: CASSPPAFF. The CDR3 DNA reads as TGTGCCAGCAGCCCCCCCGCTTTCTTT.

The CDR3 sequence is CASSQWSGGYQETQYF. CDR3 nucleotide sequence: TGTGCCAGCAGCCAATGGAGCGGCGGGTACCAAGAGACCCAGTACTTC. J is TRBJ2-5 and V is TRBV14, with D perhaps matching TRBD2 (5 bases). Trimming pared 2 bases from V and 0 bases from J, leaving 13 bases between. Germline V gene sequence: CDR1 SGHDN, CDR2 FVKESK. The CDR3 covers 16 residues.

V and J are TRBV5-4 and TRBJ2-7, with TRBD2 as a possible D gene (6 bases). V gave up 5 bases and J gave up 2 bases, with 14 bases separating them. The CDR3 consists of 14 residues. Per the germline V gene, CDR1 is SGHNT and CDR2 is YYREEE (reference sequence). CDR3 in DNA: TGTGCCAGCAGGCGGGACGTTCCTCCCTACGAGCAGTACTTC. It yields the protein CASRRDVPPYEQYF.